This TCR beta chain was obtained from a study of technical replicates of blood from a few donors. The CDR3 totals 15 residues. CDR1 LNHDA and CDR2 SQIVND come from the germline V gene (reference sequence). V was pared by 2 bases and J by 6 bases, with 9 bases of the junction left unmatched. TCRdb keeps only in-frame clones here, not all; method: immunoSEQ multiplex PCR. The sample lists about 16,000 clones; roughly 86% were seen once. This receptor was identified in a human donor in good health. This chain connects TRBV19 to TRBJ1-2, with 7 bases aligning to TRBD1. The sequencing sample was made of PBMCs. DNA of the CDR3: TGTGCCAGTAGTATATATAGGGGGCGAGGGGATGGCTACACCTTC. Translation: CASSIYRGRGDGYTF.